These T cell receptor beta chains were read from a single sample in a study of Graves' ophthalmopathy and Graves' hyperthyroidism. TCRdb fed the multiplex PCR reads into MiXCR, producing one record per CDR3 protein. In the table there are about 380,000 distinct CDR3 sequences, just over 15% of which are singletons. Input material: peripheral blood. All receptors come from a woman aged 18-29 years with stable Graves' hyperthyroidism. Each CDR3 is given with its conserved first and last residue. Each record gives: V gene, clone size, J gene, D gene, CDR3 DNA, CDR3 protein. A D gene is named only where the DNA matches it firmly. The size of a clone is reported for some rows only, either as once, few or many, or as a class for expanded clones.

V gene: TRBV6-1; clone size: many; J gene: TRBJ1-3; D gene: TRBD1; CDR3 DNA: TGTGCCAGCACGAGGGACAGGGGTGGAAACACCATATATTTT; CDR3 protein: CASTRDRGGNTIYF
V gene: TRBV7-2; clone size: many; J gene: TRBJ1-2; D gene: -; CDR3 DNA: TGTGCCAGCAGCGCCACAAGAGGAGGCTATGGCTACACCTTC; CDR3 protein: CASSATRGGYGYTF
V gene: TRBV4-1; clone size: many; J gene: TRBJ1-1; D gene: TRBD1; CDR3 DNA: TGCGCCAGCAGCCCGACCGGGACAGGGATGGGAACTGAAGCTTTCTTT; CDR3 protein: CASSPTGTGMGTEAFF
V gene: TRBV5-5; clone size: many; J gene: TRBJ1-2; D gene: -; CDR3 DNA: TGTGCCAGCAGCTCCCTTTCCGGACAGTATGGCTACACCTTC; CDR3 protein: CASSSLSGQYGYTF
V gene: TRBV6-1; clone size: many; J gene: TRBJ1-6; D gene: -; CDR3 DNA: TGTGCCAGCACGCAGTTACGATCACCCCTCCACTTT; CDR3 protein: CASTQLRSPLHF
V gene: TRBV10-3; clone size: many; J gene: TRBJ1-2; D gene: TRBD1; CDR3 DNA: TGTGCCATCAGTGACCCTTCCGGGACAGGGGTCTATGGCTACACCTTC; CDR3 protein: CAISDPSGTGVYGYTF
V gene: TRBV25-1; clone size: many; J gene: TRBJ1-2; D gene: TRBD1; CDR3 DNA: TGTGCCAGCAGTGAACGACAGGGGGGAAACTATGGCTACACCTTC; CDR3 protein: CASSERQGGNYGYTF
V gene: TRBV5-4; clone size: few; J gene: TRBJ1-1; D gene: -; CDR3 DNA: TGTGCCAGCAGCCCCGAGTGGGCATCTGAAGCTTTCTTT; CDR3 protein: CASSPEWASEAFF
V gene: TRBV12-3/TRBV12-4; clone size: many; J gene: TRBJ2-7; D gene: TRBD1; CDR3 DNA: TGTGCCAGCAGTCTACAGGGGAACGAGCAGTACTTC; CDR3 protein: CASSLQGNEQYF
V gene: TRBV7-9; clone size: -; J gene: TRBJ1-1; D gene: -; CDR3 DNA: TGTGCCAGCAGCTTAGAAGCAAGGTACACTGAGGCTTTCTTT; CDR3 protein: CASSLEARYTEAFF
V gene: TRBV28; clone size: many; J gene: TRBJ1-2; D gene: -; CDR3 DNA: TGTGCCAGCAGTTTGGGAATGGATGGCTACACCTTC; CDR3 protein: CASSLGMDGYTF
V gene: TRBV29-1; clone size: many; J gene: TRBJ1-1; D gene: -; CDR3 DNA: TGCAGCGTTGCCTTAAGAGGAGGCAGTCGGGGGGGTGAAGCTTTCTTT; CDR3 protein: CSVALRGGSRGGEAFF
V gene: TRBV5-1; clone size: few; J gene: TRBJ2-7; D gene: -; CDR3 DNA: TGCGCCAGCAGCTTGGGGGCATGGCAGGGCTACGAGCAGTACTTC; CDR3 protein: CASSLGAWQGYEQYF
V gene: TRBV7-9; clone size: few; J gene: TRBJ1-2; D gene: -; CDR3 DNA: TGTGCCAGCAGCTTAGAGGATCTCTATGGCTACACCTTC; CDR3 protein: CASSLEDLYGYTF
V gene: TRBV10-3; clone size: -; J gene: TRBJ2-2; D gene: TRBD1; CDR3 DNA: TGTGCCATCAGTCCGGGACAGGGATCGAACACCGGGGAGCTGTTTTTT; CDR3 protein: CAISPGQGSNTGELFF
V gene: TRBV12-5; clone size: many; J gene: TRBJ2-5; D gene: -; CDR3 DNA: TGTGCTAGTGGTTCGCCAGTGGAGACCCAGTACTTC; CDR3 protein: CASGSPVETQYF
V gene: TRBV6-1; clone size: many; J gene: TRBJ2-5; D gene: -; CDR3 DNA: TGTGCCAGCAGTGGGGTTGGTGAAGGGACCCAGTACTTC; CDR3 protein: CASSGVGEGTQYF
V gene: TRBV27; clone size: many; J gene: TRBJ2-7; D gene: -; CDR3 DNA: TGTGCCAGCAGTTTATCGACAGGTGGCGAGCAGTACTTC; CDR3 protein: CASSLSTGGEQYF
V gene: TRBV4-1; clone size: many; J gene: TRBJ1-2; D gene: -; CDR3 DNA: TGCGCCAGCAGCCAAGGGCGGGTCACATTCTATGGCTACACCTTC; CDR3 protein: CASSQGRVTFYGYTF
V gene: TRBV11-3; clone size: many; J gene: TRBJ1-2; D gene: TRBD1; CDR3 DNA: TGTGCCAGCAGCACCCTGACAGGGGTAAAGGGCTACACCTTC; CDR3 protein: CASSTLTGVKGYTF
V gene: TRBV2; clone size: many; J gene: TRBJ2-7; D gene: -; CDR3 DNA: TGTGCCAGCAGTGAAGGGTGGCTTACCGGGTACGAGCAGTACTTC; CDR3 protein: CASSEGWLTGYEQYF
V gene: TRBV20-1; clone size: once; J gene: TRBJ1-1; D gene: -; CDR3 DNA: TGCAGTGCTAGAGGATTGGGTGGGGAGGGTACTGAAGCTTTCTTT; CDR3 protein: CSARGLGGEGTEAFF
V gene: TRBV11-3; clone size: -; J gene: TRBJ1-6; D gene: -; CDR3 DNA: TGTGCCAGCAGCCAAGGCCAGTCTAATTCACCCCTCCACTTT; CDR3 protein: CASSQGQSNSPLHF
V gene: TRBV24-1; clone size: many; J gene: TRBJ2-7; D gene: -; CDR3 DNA: TGTGCCACCAGTGATGCCGGGCAGGGAGGTTCCGAGCAGTACTTC; CDR3 protein: CATSDAGQGGSEQYF
V gene: TRBV6-2/TRBV6-3; clone size: many; J gene: TRBJ2-7; D gene: -; CDR3 DNA: TGTGCCAGCAGTTACTCGAACCCCTACGAGCAGTACTTC; CDR3 protein: CASSYSNPYEQYF
V gene: TRBV6-5; clone size: many; J gene: TRBJ2-7; D gene: -; CDR3 DNA: TGTGCCAGCAGTTTACTCACGGACGAGCAGTACTTC; CDR3 protein: CASSLLTDEQYF
V gene: TRBV12-3/TRBV12-4; clone size: many; J gene: TRBJ2-6; D gene: -; CDR3 DNA: TGTGCCAGCAGGGTCGACACCTACTCTGGGGCCAACGTCCTGACTTTC; CDR3 protein: CASRVDTYSGANVLTF
V gene: TRBV6-5; clone size: many; J gene: TRBJ1-6; D gene: -; CDR3 DNA: TGTGCCAGCAGTTATTTCACGCTGGGGGAAGCGTCGAGTTCACCCCTCCACTTT; CDR3 protein: CASSYFTLGEASSSPLHF
V gene: TRBV15; clone size: many; J gene: TRBJ1-2; D gene: -; CDR3 DNA: TGTGCCACCAGCAGATCCGGGACGACGTATGGCTACACCTTC; CDR3 protein: CATSRSGTTYGYTF
V gene: TRBV6-5; clone size: many; J gene: TRBJ2-2; D gene: -; CDR3 DNA: TGTGCCAGCAGTTACACACTAGTGCGTGCCGGGGAGCTGTTTTTT; CDR3 protein: CASSYTLVRAGELFF
V gene: TRBV7-2; clone size: -; J gene: TRBJ2-5; D gene: -; CDR3 DNA: TGTGCCAGCAGCTTTATAACGGGGGGCATGGAGACCCAGTACTTC; CDR3 protein: CASSFITGGMETQYF
V gene: TRBV20-1; clone size: many; J gene: TRBJ1-6; D gene: -; CDR3 DNA: TGCGGTGCTAGACCATCCACAGGGAGCTATAATTCACCCCTCCACTTT; CDR3 protein: CGARPSTGSYNSPLHF
V gene: TRBV20-1; clone size: -; J gene: TRBJ2-5; D gene: -; CDR3 DNA: TGCAGTGCTAGAGATATTGGCGGGGAGACCCAGTACTTC; CDR3 protein: CSARDIGGETQYF
V gene: TRBV19; clone size: few; J gene: TRBJ1-1; D gene: -; CDR3 DNA: TGTGCCAGTAGTAAGGCCGACCCGAACACTGAAGCTTTCTTT; CDR3 protein: CASSKADPNTEAFF
V gene: TRBV12-3/TRBV12-4; clone size: many; J gene: TRBJ2-7; D gene: TRBD2; CDR3 DNA: TGTGCCAGCGGAATCAGCGGGGCTAGCTACGAGCAGTACTTC; CDR3 protein: CASGISGASYEQYF
V gene: TRBV6-1; clone size: many; J gene: TRBJ1-1; D gene: -; CDR3 DNA: TGTGCCAGCAGTGATCTGTGGAGGGGTACTGCCACTGAAGCTTTCTTT; CDR3 protein: CASSDLWRGTATEAFF
V gene: TRBV19; clone size: -; J gene: TRBJ2-2; D gene: -; CDR3 DNA: TGTGCCAGTAGTATAAGGCCAGCGGGGAACACCGGGGAGCTGTTTTTT; CDR3 protein: CASSIRPAGNTGELFF
V gene: TRBV12-3/TRBV12-4; clone size: many; J gene: TRBJ2-4; D gene: -; CDR3 DNA: TGTGCCAGCAGCCGAGATCGGGGGACCAAAAACATTCAGTACTTC; CDR3 protein: CASSRDRGTKNIQYF
V gene: TRBV7-9; clone size: -; J gene: TRBJ2-7; D gene: TRBD1; CDR3 DNA: TGTGCCAGCAGTTACCTGACAGGGAGCGAGCAGTACTTC; CDR3 protein: CASSYLTGSEQYF
V gene: TRBV7-2; clone size: many; J gene: TRBJ1-1; D gene: TRBD1; CDR3 DNA: TGTGCCAGCAGCTCACAGGGGACCATGATCACTGAAGCTTTCTTT; CDR3 protein: CASSSQGTMITEAFF
V gene: TRBV12-3/TRBV12-4; clone size: many; J gene: TRBJ2-5; D gene: -; CDR3 DNA: TGTGCCAGCAGCTCGTCCCTGGAGACCCAGTACTTC; CDR3 protein: CASSSSLETQYF
V gene: TRBV20-1; clone size: many; J gene: TRBJ1-1; D gene: -; CDR3 DNA: TGCAGTGCTAAGATACAGAACACTGAAGCTTTCTTT; CDR3 protein: CSAKIQNTEAFF
V gene: TRBV7-6; clone size: many; J gene: TRBJ1-5; D gene: -; CDR3 DNA: TGTGCCAGCAGCCCCACCCCTTATCAGCCCCAGCATTTT; CDR3 protein: CASSPTPYQPQHF
V gene: TRBV6-1; clone size: many; J gene: TRBJ2-7; D gene: TRBD1; CDR3 DNA: TGTGCCAGCAGTGATTGGACAGGGGGAGTTTACGAGCAGTACTTC; CDR3 protein: CASSDWTGGVYEQYF
V gene: TRBV12-3/TRBV12-4; clone size: many; J gene: TRBJ2-5; D gene: TRBD1; CDR3 DNA: TGTGCCAGCAGCCCCGGCTTGGGACAGGGGCTAGGGACCCAGTACTTC; CDR3 protein: CASSPGLGQGLGTQYF
V gene: TRBV4-2; clone size: -; J gene: TRBJ1-2; D gene: TRBD1; CDR3 DNA: TGTGCCAGCAGCCAAGAAGCGGACAGGGGTGGGTCTAAGATTTGGGCCTTC; CDR3 protein: CASSQEADRGGSKIWAF
V gene: TRBV5-1; clone size: many; J gene: TRBJ2-7; D gene: -; CDR3 DNA: TGCGCCAGCAGTGCTTATCACAGCTACGAGCAGTACTTC; CDR3 protein: CASSAYHSYEQYF